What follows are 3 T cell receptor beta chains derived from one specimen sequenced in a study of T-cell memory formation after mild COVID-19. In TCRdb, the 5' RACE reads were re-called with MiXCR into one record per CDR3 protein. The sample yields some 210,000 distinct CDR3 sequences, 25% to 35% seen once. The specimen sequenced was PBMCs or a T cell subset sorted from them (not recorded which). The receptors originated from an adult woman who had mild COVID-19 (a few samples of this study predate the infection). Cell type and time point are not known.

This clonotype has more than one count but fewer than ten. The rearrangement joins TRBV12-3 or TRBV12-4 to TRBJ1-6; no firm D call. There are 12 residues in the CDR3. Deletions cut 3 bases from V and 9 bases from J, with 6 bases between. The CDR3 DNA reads TGTGCCAGCAGTTTTCCCGGTTCACCCCTCCACTTT. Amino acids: CASSFPGSPLHF.

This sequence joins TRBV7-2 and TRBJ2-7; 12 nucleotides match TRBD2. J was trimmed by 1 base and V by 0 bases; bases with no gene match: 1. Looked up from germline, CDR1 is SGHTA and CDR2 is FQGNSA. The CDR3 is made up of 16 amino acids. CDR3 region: CASSLAGTSGSYEQYF. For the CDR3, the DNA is TGTGCCAGCAGCTTAGCAGGGACTAGCGGGTCCTACGAGCAGTACTTC.

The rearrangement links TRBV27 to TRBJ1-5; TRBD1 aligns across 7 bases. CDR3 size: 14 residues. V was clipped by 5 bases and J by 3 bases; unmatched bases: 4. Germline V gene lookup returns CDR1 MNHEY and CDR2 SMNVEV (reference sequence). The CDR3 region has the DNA TGTGCCAGCAGTACACAGGGGCCCAATCAGCCCCAGCATTTT. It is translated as CASSTQGPNQPQHF.